Each of the 20 T cell receptor beta chains below was sequenced from the same sample in a study of blood T cell repertoires in COVID-19. The data were produced by immunoSEQ multiplex PCR, yet TCRdb's version contains in-frame clones alone and is incomplete. The table shows around 30,000 clones, with more than 60% occurring only once. The source material was peripheral blood. The receptor source for this set is a woman between 65 and 79 years old with active or convalescent COVID-19.

The chain employs TRBV7-2 and TRBJ1-2; 8 bases are a match to TRBD1. The CDR3 sequence is 14 residues long. Per germline, CDR1 SGHTA and CDR2 FQGNSA. V dropped 6 bases and J dropped 2; count of bases not matched to a gene: 5. The CDR3 here is CASRSTGENYGYTF. The DNA for the CDR3 is TGTGCCAGCAGATCGACAGGGGAGAACTATGGCTACACCTTC.

The CDR3 sequence: CAWEGVAGLYEQYF. In DNA form, the CDR3 reads TGTGCCTGGGAAGGGGTAGCGGGACTCTACGAGCAGTACTTC. This sequence joins TRBV30 and TRBJ2-7; 8 bases align to TRBD2. CDR1 and CDR2 from the germline V gene are GTSNPN and SVGIG (reference sequence). This CDR3 region has 14 residues. V was clipped by 5 bases and J by 3 bases; unmatched bases: 9.

The chain joins TRBV7-8 to TRBJ2-5, with TRBD1 matching 7 bases. This CDR3 comprises 15 residues. Germline loops: CDR1 SGHVS, CDR2 FQNEAQ. The trim removed 7 bases at V and 5 bases at J, leaving 13 bases unmatched. CDR3 residues: CASTKFTGERETQYF. For the CDR3, the DNA is TGTGCCAGCACCAAATTTACAGGGGAGCGGGAGACCCAGTACTTC.

CDR3 coding DNA: TGTGCCAGCAGCCTCGAACTAGCACAAGGGAACAATGAGCAGTTCTTC. Translation gives CASSLELAQGNNEQFF. J is TRBJ2-1 and V is TRBV5-4, with a tentative D call TRBD2 (6 bases). V dropped 4 bases and J dropped 5 bases, with 19 bases sitting between them. Germline V gene lookup returns CDR1 SGHNT and CDR2 YYREEE (reference sequence). The CDR3 contains 16 residues.

Notes on this clone: The identical CDR3 is also encoded by other nucleotide sequences in the sample. This chain links TRBV7-9 with TRBJ1-1; tentative D call: TRBD1 (5 bases). V was shortened by 5 bases and J by 0 bases, with 10 bases between the two germline ends. CDR3 length: 14 amino acids. From germline, CDR1 is SEHNR and CDR2 FQNEAQ (reference sequence). In DNA, the CDR3 is TGTGCCAGCAGCCTCGGGGGACTGAACACTGAAGCTTTCTTT. Translated, it gives CASSLGGLNTEAFF.

V usage is TRBV28 and J usage is TRBJ2-1, with a possible D match to TRBD1 (5 bases). CDR1 and CDR2 from the germline V gene are MDHEN and SYDVKM. V lost 5 bases to trimming and J lost 6 bases, with 20 bases between them. The CDR3 is 16 amino acids. CDR3 protein: CASSLATGLASNEQFF. The DNA of the CDR3 is TGTGCCAGCAGTCTCGCCACAGGATTGGCTTCCAATGAGCAGTTCTTC.

This chain links TRBV7-2 with TRBJ2-5; 8 bases map to TRBD1. Germline lookup yields CDR1 SGHTA and CDR2 FQGNSA. With 5 bases clipped from V and 5 bases from J, the junction kept 4 bases outside the gene matches. This CDR3 spans 13 amino acids. Here the CDR3 DNA reads TGTGCCAGCAGCACGGACAGGGTTGAGACCCAGTACTTC. Translating gives CASSTDRVETQYF.

The chain joins TRBV6-5 to TRBJ1-6, with D perhaps TRBD1 (5 bases). This CDR3 comprises 14 residues. Per the germline V gene, CDR1 is MNHEY and CDR2 is SVGAGI. V shed 10 bases and J shed 7 bases, with 17 bases lying between them. The CDR3 region is CAIGGTGDNSPLHF. The CDR3 coding sequence is TGTGCCATCGGGGGGACCGGGGACAATTCACCCCTCCACTTT.

The chain carries TRBV5-6 and TRBJ1-6, with 9 positions matching TRBD1. The trim removed 3 bases at V and 9 bases at J, leaving 4 bases unmatched. The length of the CDR3 is 14 residues. The germline V gene has CDR1 SGHDT and CDR2 YYEEEE. This chain's CDR3 is CASSYRGPGSPLHF. Written as DNA, the CDR3 is TGTGCCAGCAGCTACAGGGGGCCTGGTTCACCCCTCCACTTT. The variable domain in full, with the rest retrieved from reference TRBV5-6 and TRBJ1-6, is DAGVTQSPTHLIKTRGQQVTLRCSPKSGHDTVSWYQQALGQGPQFIFQYYEEEERQRGNFPDRFSGHQFPNYSSELNVNALLLGDSALYLCASSYRGPGSPLHFGNGTRLTVT.

The chain joins TRBV7-3 to TRBJ2-1; 11 nucleotides align to TRBD2. The length of the CDR3 is 15 residues. Germline CDR1 SGHTA, CDR2 FQGTGA. V lost 3 bases to trimming and J lost 5 bases; unmatched junction nucleotides: 3. The CDR3 protein is CASSFSGGANNEQFF. The CDR3 DNA reads TGTGCCAGCAGCTTTAGCGGGGGGGCGAACAATGAGCAGTTCTTC.

The genes are TRBV27 and TRBJ1-3; D gene ambiguous. This CDR3 is 14 amino acids long. With 2 bases removed from V and 3 bases from J, the gap between germline ends came to 8 bases. The germline V gene encodes CDR1 MNHEY and CDR2 SMNVEV (reference sequence). CDR3 sequence: CASSLRGLGNTIYF. In DNA form, the CDR3 reads TGTGCCAGCAGTTTACGGGGTCTTGGAAACACCATATATTTT.

The chain is built from TRBV5-1 and TRBJ2-7, with D unclear. Trimming cost V 1 base and J 2 bases, with 10 bases left between them. Germline CDR1 SGHRS, CDR2 YFSETQ. The CDR3 contains 14 residues. The chain's CDR3 is CASSLNAGTYEQYF. CDR3 sequence (DNA): TGCGCCAGCAGCTTGAATGCAGGCACCTACGAGCAGTACTTC. The entire variable domain, with the rest obtained from reference TRBV5-1 and TRBJ2-7, is as follows: KAGVTQTPRYLIKTRGQQVTLSCSPISGHRSVSWYQQTPGQGLQFLFEYFSETQRNKGNFPGRFSGRQFSNSRSEMNVSTLELGDSALYLCASSLNAGTYEQYFGPGTRLTVT.

This clone came up once. This chain links TRBV4-3 with TRBJ1-1; TRBD1 aligns across 7 bases. The CDR3 has 15 amino acids. Looked up from germline, CDR1 is LGHNA and CDR2 is YSLEER. The junction had 8 bases not matched to a gene; V was cut back by 1 base and J by 6 bases. This chain's CDR3 is CASSQVGGGLAEAFF. The CDR3 region has the DNA TGCGCCAGCAGCCAAGTCGGAGGGGGCTTGGCTGAAGCTTTCTTT.

The chain couples TRBV19 to TRBJ1-1, with TRBD1 as a possible D gene (5 bases). The CDR3 covers 14 residues. V dropped 6 bases and J dropped 5 bases, with 16 bases sitting between them. From germline, CDR1 is LNHDA and CDR2 SQIVND (reference sequence). For the CDR3, the DNA is TGTGCCAGTAGGCCTTGGGGGGGAGGAACTGAAGCTTTCTTT. Translating it yields CASRPWGGGTEAFF.

This rearrangement joins TRBV6-5 to TRBJ1-2; D gene uncertain. The CDR3 consists of 12 residues. Germline loops: CDR1 MNHEY, CDR2 SVGAGI. The V and J ends lost 5 bases and 8 bases respectively, with 12 bases between them. CDR3 in DNA: TGTGCCAGCAGTCCCGCCCCGGGGGGCTACACCTTC. This codes for CASSPAPGGYTF.

This chain uses TRBV13 with TRBJ1-1, with TRBD1 identical over 7 bases. Trimming at V came to 0 bases and at J to 6 bases, leaving 4 bases not matched to a gene. Looked up from germline, CDR1 is PRHDT and CDR2 is FYEKMQ (reference sequence). The CDR3 is 14 residues long. The CDR3 DNA is TGTGCCAGCAGCTTAGGACTTCAGGGGGCTGAAGCTTTCTTT. As protein: CASSLGLQGAEAFF.

This clone was observed a single time. V and J are TRBV5-8 and TRBJ2-7; D possibly corresponds to TRBD2 (6 bases). Germline assignment: CDR1 SGHTS and CDR2 YDEGEE. V lost 4 bases and J 7 bases, leaving 18 bases between the germline ends. This CDR3 is 14 amino acids long. CDR3 residues: CASSLEQGLGEQYF. The CDR3 DNA sequence: TGTGCCAGCAGCCTAGAGCAGGGACTGGGGGAGCAGTACTTC.

V and J are TRBV5-1 and TRBJ2-5; 9 nucleotides align to TRBD1. Germline V gene sequence: CDR1 SGHRS, CDR2 YFSETQ. J gave up 3 bases and V 4 bases, and 7 bases lay outside the gene matches. The CDR3 length is 15 residues. CDR3 loop: CASSGGTGSEETQYF. In nucleotides, the CDR3 is TGCGCCAGCAGCGGAGGGACAGGGTCTGAAGAGACCCAGTACTTC. The entire variable domain, with the rest obtained from reference TRBV5-1 and TRBJ2-5, is as follows: KAGVTQTPRYLIKTRGQQVTLSCSPISGHRSVSWYQQTPGQGLQFLFEYFSETQRNKGNFPGRFSGRQFSNSRSEMNVSTLELGDSALYLCASSGGTGSEETQYFGPGTRLLVL.

Only one count was recorded for this clone. The gene calls are TRBV5-3 and TRBJ2-7; 7 bases agree with TRBD1. TRBV5-3 is recorded as an ORF, its role being uncertain. V lost 3 bases, J lost 4 bases, and 13 bases stayed unmatched. The CDR3 has 16 residues. The CDR3, as DNA: TGTGCCAGAAGCTCCACTAGGGGACAGACGATTTACGAGCAGTACTTC. It translates to CARSSTRGQTIYEQYF.

This chain links TRBV6-6 with TRBJ2-2; unclear D gene. The germline V and J ends were trimmed by 6 bases and 0 bases, with 5 bases remaining between them. The CDR3 runs 13 residues. CDR1 MNHNY and CDR2 SVGAGI come from the germline V gene (reference sequence). CDR3 protein: CASSPTNTGELFF. Written as DNA, the CDR3 is TGTGCCAGCAGCCCCACGAACACCGGGGAGCTGTTTTTT.